This entry features one T cell receptor beta chain sequence. Antigen specificity is unknown. CDR1 and CDR2 (germline): SGDLS, YYNGEE. The CDR3 has 15 residues. The V end lost 2 bases, the J end lost 3 bases, and 15 bases lay between the germline ends. This sample stems from a study of CD8+CD57+ T cells in acquired aplastic anemia. About the study: Sorted CD4+ and CD8+ cells yielded around 3.3 ug of DNA on average.

Study-level findings and limits: CD8+ Simpson's diversity showed no significant patient-control difference. The number of CD8+ CDR3 sequences shared by patients and controls was under 35.

The use of genomic DNA as template underpinned the TCR beta VDJ and CDR3 profiling. TCRdb re-called the reads through MiXCR, storing one row per CDR3 protein. The table has around 170,000 distinct CDR3 sequences, roughly 63% seen once. This sequence was found in a human donor in good health. The rearrangement uses TRBV9 and TRBJ2-7; the D gene is possibly TRBD2 (5 bases). Input material: sorted CD4+, CD8+, or CD8+CD57+ T cells (not recorded which) from PBMCs. CDR3 DNA sequence: TGTGCCAGCAGCGTCTCCCCCACGGGAAACTACGAGCAGTACTTC. The encoded protein is CASSVSPTGNYEQYF.